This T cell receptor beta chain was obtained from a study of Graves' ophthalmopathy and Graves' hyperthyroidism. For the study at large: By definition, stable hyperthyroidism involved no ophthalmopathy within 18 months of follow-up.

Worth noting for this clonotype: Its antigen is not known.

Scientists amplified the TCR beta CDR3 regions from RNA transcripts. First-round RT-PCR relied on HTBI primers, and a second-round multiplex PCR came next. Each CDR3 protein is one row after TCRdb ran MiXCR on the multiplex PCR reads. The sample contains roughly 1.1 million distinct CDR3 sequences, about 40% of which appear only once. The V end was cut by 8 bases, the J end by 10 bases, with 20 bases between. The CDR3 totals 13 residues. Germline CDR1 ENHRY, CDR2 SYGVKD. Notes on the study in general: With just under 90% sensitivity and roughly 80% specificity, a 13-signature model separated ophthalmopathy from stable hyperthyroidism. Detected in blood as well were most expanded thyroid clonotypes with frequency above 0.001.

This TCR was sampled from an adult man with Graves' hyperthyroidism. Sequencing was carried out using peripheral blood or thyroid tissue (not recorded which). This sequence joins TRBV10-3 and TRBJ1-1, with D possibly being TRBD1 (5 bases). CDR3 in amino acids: CAIQEGPSVVAFF. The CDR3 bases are TGTGCCATCCAGGAGGGGCCCAGCGTAGTAGCTTTCTTT.